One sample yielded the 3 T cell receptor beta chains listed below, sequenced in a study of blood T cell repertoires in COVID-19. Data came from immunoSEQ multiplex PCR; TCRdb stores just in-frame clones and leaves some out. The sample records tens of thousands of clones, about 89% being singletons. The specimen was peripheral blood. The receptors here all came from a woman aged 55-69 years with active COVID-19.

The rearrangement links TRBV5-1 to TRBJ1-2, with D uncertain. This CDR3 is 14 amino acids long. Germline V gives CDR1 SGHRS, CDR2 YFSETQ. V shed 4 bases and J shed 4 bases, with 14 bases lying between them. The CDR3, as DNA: TGCGCCAGCAGCACCGTGGTGGGGAGCTATGGCTACACCTTC. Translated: CASSTVVGSYGYTF.

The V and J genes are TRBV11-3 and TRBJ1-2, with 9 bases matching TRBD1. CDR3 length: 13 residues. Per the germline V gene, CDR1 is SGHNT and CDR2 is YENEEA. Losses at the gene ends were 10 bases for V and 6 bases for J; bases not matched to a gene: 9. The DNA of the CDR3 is TGTGCCATACCGGGGACAGGGTCTCATGGCTACACCTTC. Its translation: CAIPGTGSHGYTF.

CDR3: CASSLAGTGVAGELFF. The CDR3 DNA is TGCGCCAGCAGCTTGGCCGGGACAGGGGTCGCCGGGGAGCTGTTTTTT. The V and J genes are TRBV5-1 and TRBJ2-2, with TRBD1 matching over 10 bases. The V and J ends lost 0 bases and 6 bases, in that order; junction bases with no gene match: 5. Germline V gene sequence: CDR1 SGHRS, CDR2 YFSETQ. CDR3 length: 16 amino acids.